The sequence of this T cell receptor beta chain was determined in a study of shared clonotypes between healthy human individuals. In unsorted samples, genomic DNA was obtained using 90 million to 95 million PBMCs. Assay execution proceeded at the deep level. Template amounts of roughly 0.3 ug DNA, tens of thousands of T cell genomes, were employed in unsorted PBMC replicate PCRs. Assay used: immunoSEQ multiplex PCR; TCRdb lists only in-frame clones, some missing. The sample carries 450,000 to 500,000 clones, 70% to 80% recorded once. With respect to this clone: In the same sample, other DNA sequences code for this CDR3.

Germline assignment: CDR1 GTSNPN and CDR2 SVGIG (reference sequence). V dropped 1 base and J dropped 0 bases, with 12 bases sitting between them. The CDR3 covers 15 residues. This receptor was taken from a woman aged 35 to 49 in good health. Some clones in this sample may be carry-over from other donors' samples. The specimen sequenced was PBMCs. The J gene is TRBJ1-1, the V gene TRBV30; TRBD1 might be the D (5 bases). CDR3 sequence (DNA): TGTGCCTGGAGTGGGGGGGTATGGGTGAACACTGAAGCTTTCTTT. Translated, it gives CAWSGGVWVNTEAFF.